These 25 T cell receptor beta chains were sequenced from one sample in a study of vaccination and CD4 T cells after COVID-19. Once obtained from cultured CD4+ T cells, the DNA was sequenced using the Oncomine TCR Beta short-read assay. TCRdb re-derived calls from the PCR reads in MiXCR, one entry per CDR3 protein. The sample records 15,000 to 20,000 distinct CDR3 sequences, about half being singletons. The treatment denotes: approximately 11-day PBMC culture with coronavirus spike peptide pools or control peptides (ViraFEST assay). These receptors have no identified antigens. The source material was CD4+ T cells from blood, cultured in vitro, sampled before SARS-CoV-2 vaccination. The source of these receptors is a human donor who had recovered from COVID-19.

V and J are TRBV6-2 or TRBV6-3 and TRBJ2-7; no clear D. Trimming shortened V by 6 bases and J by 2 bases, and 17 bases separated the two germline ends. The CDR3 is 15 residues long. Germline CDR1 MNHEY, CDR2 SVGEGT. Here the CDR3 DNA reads TGTGCCAGCAGAAGCCCCTGGGCGGCTCCCTACGAGCAGTACTTC. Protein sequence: CASRSPWAAPYEQYF.

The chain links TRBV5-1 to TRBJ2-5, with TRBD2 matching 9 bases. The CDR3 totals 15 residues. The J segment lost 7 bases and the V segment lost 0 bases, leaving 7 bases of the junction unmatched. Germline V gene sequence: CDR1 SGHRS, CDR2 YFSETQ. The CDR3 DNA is TGCGCCAGCAGCTTGGAATTAGCGGGAGTGGGGACCCAGTACTTC. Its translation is CASSLELAGVGTQYF.

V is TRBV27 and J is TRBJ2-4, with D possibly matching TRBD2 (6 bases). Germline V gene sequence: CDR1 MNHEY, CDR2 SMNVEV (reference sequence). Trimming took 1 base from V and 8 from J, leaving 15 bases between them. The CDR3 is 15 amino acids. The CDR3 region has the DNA TGTGCCAGCAGTTTATTTGGGGCGGGAAGGGACATTCAGTACTTC. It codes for CASSLFGAGRDIQYF.

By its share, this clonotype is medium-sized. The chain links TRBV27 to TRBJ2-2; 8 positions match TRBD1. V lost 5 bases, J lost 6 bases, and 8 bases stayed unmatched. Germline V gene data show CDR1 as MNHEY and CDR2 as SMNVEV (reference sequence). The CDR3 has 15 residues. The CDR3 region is CASSPTGQDPGELFF. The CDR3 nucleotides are TGTGCCAGCAGTCCGACGGGACAGGATCCCGGGGAGCTGTTTTTT.

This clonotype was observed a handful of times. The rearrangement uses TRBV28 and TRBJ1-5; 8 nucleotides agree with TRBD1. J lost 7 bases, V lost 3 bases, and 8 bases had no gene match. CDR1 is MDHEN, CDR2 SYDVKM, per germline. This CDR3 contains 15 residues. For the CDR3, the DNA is TGTGCCAGCAGTTTTTCCCGGGCAGGGGGCCAGCCCCAGCATTTT. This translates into CASSFSRAGGQPQHF.

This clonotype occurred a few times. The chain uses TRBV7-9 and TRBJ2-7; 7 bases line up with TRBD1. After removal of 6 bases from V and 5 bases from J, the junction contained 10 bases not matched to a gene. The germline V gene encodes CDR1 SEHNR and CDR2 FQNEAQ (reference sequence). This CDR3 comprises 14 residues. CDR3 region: CASRPTGAGNEQYF. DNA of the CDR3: TGTGCCAGCAGACCTACAGGGGCTGGGAACGAGCAGTACTTC. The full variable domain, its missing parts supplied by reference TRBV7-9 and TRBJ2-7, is DTGVSQNPRHKITKRGQNVTFRCDPISEHNRLYWYRQTLGQGPEFLTYFQNEAQLEKSRLLSDRFSAERPKGSFSTLEIQRTEQGDSAMYLCASRPTGAGNEQYFGPGTRLTVT.

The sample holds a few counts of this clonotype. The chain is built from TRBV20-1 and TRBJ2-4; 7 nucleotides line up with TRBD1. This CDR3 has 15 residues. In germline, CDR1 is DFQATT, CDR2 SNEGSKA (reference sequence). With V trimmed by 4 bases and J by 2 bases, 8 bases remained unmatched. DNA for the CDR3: TGCAGTGCTAATTTGCTGGACAGGTCCAAAAACATTCAGTACTTC. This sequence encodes CSANLLDRSKNIQYF.

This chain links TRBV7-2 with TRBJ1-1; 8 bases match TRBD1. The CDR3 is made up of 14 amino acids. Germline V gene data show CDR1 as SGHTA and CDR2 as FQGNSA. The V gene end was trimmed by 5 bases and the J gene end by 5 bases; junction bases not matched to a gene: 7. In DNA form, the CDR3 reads TGTGCCAGCAGCACCCACAGGGGGGGAACTGAAGCTTTCTTT. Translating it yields CASSTHRGGTEAFF. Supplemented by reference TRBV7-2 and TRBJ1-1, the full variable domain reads GAGVSQSPSNKVTEKGKDVELRCDPISGHTALYWYRQSLGQGLEFLIYFQGNSAPDKSGLPSDRFSAERTGGSVSTLTIQRTQQEDSAVYLCASSTHRGGTEAFFGQGTRLTVV.

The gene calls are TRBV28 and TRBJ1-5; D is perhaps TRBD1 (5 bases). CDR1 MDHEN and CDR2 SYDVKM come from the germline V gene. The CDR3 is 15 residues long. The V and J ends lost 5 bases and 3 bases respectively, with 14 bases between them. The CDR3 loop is CASSPHSRVNQPQHF. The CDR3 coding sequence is TGTGCCAGCAGTCCCCACTCCAGGGTCAATCAGCCCCAGCATTTT.

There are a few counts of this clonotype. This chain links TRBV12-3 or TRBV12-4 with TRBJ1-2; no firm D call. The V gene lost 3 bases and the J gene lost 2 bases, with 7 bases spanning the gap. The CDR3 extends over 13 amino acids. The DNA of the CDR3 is TGTGCCAGCAGTTTGACGGGGAACTATGGCTACACCTTC. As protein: CASSLTGNYGYTF.

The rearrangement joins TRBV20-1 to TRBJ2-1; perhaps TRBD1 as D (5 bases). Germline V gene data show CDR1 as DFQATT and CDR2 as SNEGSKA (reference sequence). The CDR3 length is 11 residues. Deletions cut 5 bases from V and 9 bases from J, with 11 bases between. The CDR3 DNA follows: TGCAGTGCTCCTGGGGCAGGTGAGCAGTTCTTC. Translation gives CSAPGAGEQFF.

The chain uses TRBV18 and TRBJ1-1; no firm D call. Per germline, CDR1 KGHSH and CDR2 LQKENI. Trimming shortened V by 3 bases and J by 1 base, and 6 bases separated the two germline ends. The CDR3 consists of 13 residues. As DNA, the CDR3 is TGTGCCAGCTCACCGGACGGGAACACTGAAGCTTTCTTT. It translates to CASSPDGNTEAFF.

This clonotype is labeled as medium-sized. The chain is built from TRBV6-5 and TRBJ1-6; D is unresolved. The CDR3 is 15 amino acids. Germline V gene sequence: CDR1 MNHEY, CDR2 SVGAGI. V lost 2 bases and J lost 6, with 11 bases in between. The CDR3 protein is CASSYQLWTNSPLHF. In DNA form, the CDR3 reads TGTGCCAGCAGTTACCAACTGTGGACTAATTCACCCCTCCACTTT.

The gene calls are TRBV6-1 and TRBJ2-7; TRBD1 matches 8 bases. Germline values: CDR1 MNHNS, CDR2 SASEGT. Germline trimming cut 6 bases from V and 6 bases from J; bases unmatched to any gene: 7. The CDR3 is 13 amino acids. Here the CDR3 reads CASRTTGAGEQYF. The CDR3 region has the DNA TGTGCCAGCAGGACGACAGGGGCGGGCGAGCAGTACTTC.

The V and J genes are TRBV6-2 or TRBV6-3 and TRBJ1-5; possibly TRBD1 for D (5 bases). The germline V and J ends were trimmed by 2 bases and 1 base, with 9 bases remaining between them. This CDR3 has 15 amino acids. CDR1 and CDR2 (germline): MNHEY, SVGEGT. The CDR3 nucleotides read TGTGCCAGCAGTTACGGGGGGTGGAGCAATCAGCCCCAGCATTTT. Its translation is CASSYGGWSNQPQHF.

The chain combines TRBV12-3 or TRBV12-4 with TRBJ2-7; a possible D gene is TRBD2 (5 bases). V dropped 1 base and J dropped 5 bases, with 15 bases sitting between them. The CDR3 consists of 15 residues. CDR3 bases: TGTGCCAGCAGTTTAGATGGCGGAGGCCCTGACGAGCAGTACTTC. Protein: CASSLDGGGPDEQYF.

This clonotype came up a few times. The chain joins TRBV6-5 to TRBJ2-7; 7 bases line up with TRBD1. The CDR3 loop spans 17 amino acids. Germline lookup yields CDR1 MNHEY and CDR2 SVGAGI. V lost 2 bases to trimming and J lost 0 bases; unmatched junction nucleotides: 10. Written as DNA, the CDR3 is TGTGCCAGCAGTTACGCCCAAAGGACAGGCGTCTCCTACGAGCAGTACTTC. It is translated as CASSYAQRTGVSYEQYF.

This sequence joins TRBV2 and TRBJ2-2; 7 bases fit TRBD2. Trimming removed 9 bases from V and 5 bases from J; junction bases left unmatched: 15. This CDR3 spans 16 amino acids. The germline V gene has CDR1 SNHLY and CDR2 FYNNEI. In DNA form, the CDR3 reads TGTGCCAGTCTTCTTGGGGGAGGGCGAGGAACCGGGGAGCTGTTTTTT. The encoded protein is CASLLGGGRGTGELFF. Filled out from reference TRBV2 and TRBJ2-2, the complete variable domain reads EPEVTQTPSHQVTQMGQEVILRCVPISNHLYFYWYRQILGQKVEFLVSFYNNEISEKSEIFDDQFSVERPDGSNFTLKIRSTKLEDSAMYFCASLLGGGRGTGELFFGEGSRLTVL.

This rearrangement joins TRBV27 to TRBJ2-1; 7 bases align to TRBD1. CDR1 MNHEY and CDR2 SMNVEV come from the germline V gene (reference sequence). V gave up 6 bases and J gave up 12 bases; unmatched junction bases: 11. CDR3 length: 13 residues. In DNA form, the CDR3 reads TGTGCCAGCAGCTGGGCCCAGACAGGGACGCAGTTCTTC. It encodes CASSWAQTGTQFF.

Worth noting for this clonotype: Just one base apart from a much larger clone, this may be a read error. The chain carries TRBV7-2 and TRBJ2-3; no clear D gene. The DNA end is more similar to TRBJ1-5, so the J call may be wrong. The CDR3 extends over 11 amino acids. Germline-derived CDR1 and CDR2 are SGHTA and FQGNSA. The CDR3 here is CASSLTDTQHF. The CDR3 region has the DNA TGTGCCAGCAGCTTAACAGATACGCAGCATTTT.

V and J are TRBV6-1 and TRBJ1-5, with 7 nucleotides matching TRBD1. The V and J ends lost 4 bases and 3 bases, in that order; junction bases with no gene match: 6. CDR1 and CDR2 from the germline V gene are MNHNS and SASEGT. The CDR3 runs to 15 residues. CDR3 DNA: TGTGCCAGCAGTGCAGCAGGGGGGTCCAATCAGCCCCAGCATTTT. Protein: CASSAAGGSNQPQHF.

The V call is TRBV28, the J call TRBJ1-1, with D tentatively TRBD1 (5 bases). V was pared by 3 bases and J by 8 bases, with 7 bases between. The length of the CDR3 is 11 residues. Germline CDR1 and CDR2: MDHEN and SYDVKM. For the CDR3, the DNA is TGTGCCAGCAGTTTGGAGGGGGAAGCTTTCTTT. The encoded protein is CASSLEGEAFF.

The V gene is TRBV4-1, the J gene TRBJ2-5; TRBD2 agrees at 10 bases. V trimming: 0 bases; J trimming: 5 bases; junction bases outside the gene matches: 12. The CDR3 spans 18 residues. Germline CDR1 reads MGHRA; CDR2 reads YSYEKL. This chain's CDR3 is CASSQDSFSAGGAETQYF. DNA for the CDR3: TGCGCCAGCAGCCAAGATTCCTTTTCAGCGGGAGGGGCGGAGACCCAGTACTTC.

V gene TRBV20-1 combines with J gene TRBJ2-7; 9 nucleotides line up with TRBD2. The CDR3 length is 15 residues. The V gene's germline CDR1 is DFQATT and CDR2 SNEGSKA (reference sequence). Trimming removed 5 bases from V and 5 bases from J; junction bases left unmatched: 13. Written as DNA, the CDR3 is TGCAGTGCTGGCTCGGGACTAGCAATCGTGGACGAGCAGTACTTC. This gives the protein CSAGSGLAIVDEQYF.

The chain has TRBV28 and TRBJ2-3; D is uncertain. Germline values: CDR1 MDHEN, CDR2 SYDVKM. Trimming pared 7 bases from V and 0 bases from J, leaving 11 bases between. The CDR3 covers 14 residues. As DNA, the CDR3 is TGTGCCAGCACTGATACTACTAGCACAGATACGCAGTATTTT. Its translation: CASTDTTSTDTQYF.